Each of the 18 T cell receptor beta chains below was sequenced from the same sample in a study of radiotherapy plus CTLA-4 blockade in lung cancer. Profiled with immunoSEQ multiplex PCR; TCRdb holds only in-frame clones, not every one. The sample includes 90,000 to 150,000 clones, about four fifths of them seen just once. The sample was peripheral blood, taken from a patient treated with radiotherapy plus ipilimumab. The receptor source for this set is a human donor with non-small cell lung cancer who had a partial response to radiotherapy plus ipilimumab.

This rearrangement joins TRBV4-1 to TRBJ2-3, with 7 bases identical to TRBD2. CDR1 is MGHRA, CDR2 YSYEKL, per germline. The V segment lost 1 base and the J segment 8 bases; nucleotides outside the gene matches: 12. CDR3 length: 16 residues. The CDR3, as DNA: TGCGCCAGCAGCCAAGTCTCTCGGGGAGGGCAAGGTACGCAGTATTTT. It encodes CASSQVSRGGQGTQYF.

The genes are TRBV7-9 and TRBJ2-5; 7 bases are shared with TRBD1. CDR1 is SEHNR, CDR2 FQNEAQ, per germline (reference sequence). This CDR3 is built from 14 residues. V shed 1 base and J 5 bases; nucleotides not matched to a gene: 4. The CDR3 protein is CASSLGDSFETQYF. The CDR3 bases are TGTGCCAGCAGCTTAGGGGACAGTTTTGAGACCCAGTACTTC.

The chain is built from TRBV7-6 and TRBJ2-3; 7 positions match TRBD2. This CDR3 comprises 15 residues. Germline V gene sequence: CDR1 SGHVS, CDR2 FNYEAQ. The ends lost 4 bases at V and 0 bases at J; junction bases unmatched: 4. This CDR3 is CASSSGLGSTDTQYF. CDR3 sequence (DNA): TGTGCCAGCAGCTCAGGACTAGGGAGCACAGATACGCAGTATTTT.

The CDR3 DNA follows: TGTGCCAGCAGCTACAGGGTCGAGAGGGCCGGGGAGCTGTTTTTT. Its protein product is CASSYRVERAGELFF. This chain connects TRBV11-1 to TRBJ2-2, with D possibly matching TRBD1 (6 bases). Germline CDR1 reads SGHAT; CDR2 reads FQDESV (reference sequence). The CDR3 has 15 amino acids. V lost 4 bases and J lost 6, with 15 bases in between. Variable domain in full (rest from reference TRBV11-1 and TRBJ2-2): EAEVAQSPRYKITEKSQAVAFWCDPISGHATLYWYRQILGQGPELLVQFQDESVVDDSQLPKDRFSAERLKGVDSTLKIQPAELGDSAMYLCASSYRVERAGELFFGEGSRLTVL.

The rearrangement links TRBV6-6 to TRBJ1-1; D perhaps matches TRBD1 (6 bases). The CDR3 totals 14 residues. From germline, CDR1 is MNHNY and CDR2 SVGAGI (reference sequence). Trimming shortened V by 6 bases and J by 0 bases, and 11 bases separated the two germline ends. The CDR3 is CASSFGTMNTEAFF. CDR3 sequence (DNA): TGTGCCAGCAGCTTCGGGACAATGAACACTGAAGCTTTCTTT.

The J gene is TRBJ2-2, the V gene TRBV5-4; 8 nucleotides align to TRBD1. Germline assignment: CDR1 SGHNT and CDR2 YYREEE (reference sequence). The CDR3 runs 16 residues. The V segment lost 3 bases and the J segment 1 base; nucleotides outside the gene matches: 5. CDR3 DNA: TGTGCCAGCAGCTCCTTGGACAGGGTGAACACCGGGGAGCTGTTTTTT. As protein: CASSSLDRVNTGELFF.

The chain couples TRBV28 to TRBJ2-1; TRBD1 is a possible D gene (5 bases). Germline V gene lookup returns CDR1 MDHEN and CDR2 SYDVKM. CDR3 length: 15 residues. Trimming pared 3 bases from V and 5 bases from J, leaving 14 bases between. DNA of the CDR3: TGTGCCAGCAGTTTTAGGGGCCGCAGGGACAATGAGCAGTTCTTC. Translation gives CASSFRGRRDNEQFF.

This chain links TRBV5-5 with TRBJ2-7, with D hard to call. Trimming shortened V by 0 bases and J by 0 bases, and 10 bases separated the two germline ends. The length of the CDR3 is 15 residues. CDR1 and CDR2 from the germline V gene are SGHKS and YYEKEE (reference sequence). The CDR3 loop is CASSLGSESSYEQYF. DNA for the CDR3: TGTGCCAGCAGCTTGGGAAGTGAGAGCTCCTACGAGCAGTACTTC.

The rearrangement joins TRBV6-1 to TRBJ2-1, with TRBD2 identical over 10 bases. Unmatched junction bases numbered 0, after V lost 7 bases and J lost 0 bases. The germline CDR1 and CDR2 sequences are MNHNS and SASEGT. The CDR3 consists of 14 residues. In DNA, the CDR3 is TGTGCCAGCACTAGCGGGAGCTCCTACAATGAGCAGTTCTTC. Protein sequence: CASTSGSSYNEQFF.

The rearrangement links TRBV6-1 to TRBJ2-7; 11 bases line up with TRBD1. Germline trimming cut 4 bases from V and 1 base from J; bases unmatched to any gene: 3. The germline V gene has CDR1 MNHNS and CDR2 SASEGT. CDR3 length equals 15 residues. CDR3 coding DNA: TGTGCCAGCAGTGTCGGGACAGGGGGATCCTACGAGCAGTACGTC. It encodes CASSVGTGGSYEQYV.

The rearrangement uses TRBV23-1 and TRBJ2-3; a possible D gene is TRBD2 (5 bases). Being an ORF, TRBV23-1 has a function that is uncertain. V lost 3 bases and J lost 0, with 19 bases in between. The CDR3 is 18 amino acids. The CDR3 here is CASSQPPLGSNSTDTQYF. CDR3 sequence (DNA): TGCGCCAGCAGTCAGCCTCCACTAGGCAGCAACAGCACAGATACGCAGTATTTT.

V and J are TRBV5-1 and TRBJ2-3; possibly TRBD2 for D (5 bases). CDR1 and CDR2 from the germline V gene are SGHRS and YFSETQ. Trimming left V 4 bases short and J 5 bases short, with 20 bases between. The CDR3 spans 16 residues. The CDR3 DNA sequence: TGCGCCAGCAGCGGTGGATCGGGCCGGGGTTTAGATACGCAGTATTTT. As protein: CASSGGSGRGLDTQYF.

In its sample, this clone was seen a few times. The sample has other DNA sequences that encode this CDR3 too. The J gene is TRBJ2-7, the V gene TRBV28, with 10 nucleotides matching TRBD2. Germline V gives CDR1 MDHEN, CDR2 SYDVKM. The CDR3 has 14 amino acids. V shed 6 bases and J 0 bases; nucleotides not matched to a gene: 2. CDR3: CASRSSGSSYEQYF. The CDR3 region has the DNA TGTGCCAGCAGGTCTAGCGGGAGCTCCTACGAGCAGTACTTC.

The V and J genes are TRBV21-1 and TRBJ1-5; the table's D call TRBD1 went unverified against the DNA. TRBV21-1 is noted as a pseudogene. The CDR3 has 13 amino acids. The CDR3 bases are TGTGCCAGCAGCAAACAGGGGAGTCAGCCCCAGCATTTT. This sequence encodes CASSKQGSQPQHF.

This clone was seen a few times. The rearrangement links TRBV4-1 to TRBJ2-7; D is unresolved. With 0 bases removed from V and 5 bases from J, the gap between germline ends came to 8 bases. The CDR3 is 13 amino acids. The germline V gene has CDR1 MGHRA and CDR2 YSYEKL. DNA of the CDR3: TGCGCCAGCAGCCAAGACCCCCCCGACGAGCAGTACTTC. Amino acids: CASSQDPPDEQYF.

The chain has TRBV19 and TRBJ2-2; 9 bases map to TRBD1. V trimming: 5 bases; J trimming: 5 bases; junction bases outside the gene matches: 6. CDR1 and CDR2 (germline): LNHDA, SQIVND (reference sequence). The CDR3 length is 15 residues. The CDR3, as DNA: TGTGCCAGTAGTGAGGGGACAGGGTGGACCGGGGAGCTGTTTTTT. Amino acid sequence: CASSEGTGWTGELFF.

The CDR3 coding sequence is TGTGCCAGTAGTAGCAGCGGGAGAGCCAACATTCAGTACTTC. It is translated as CASSSSGRANIQYF. The chain recombines TRBV19 with TRBJ2-4; 8 bases are shared with TRBD2. Germline V gene lookup returns CDR1 LNHDA and CDR2 SQIVND (reference sequence). The CDR3 has 14 residues. With 4 bases clipped from V and 7 bases from J, the junction kept 6 bases outside the gene matches.

This clone was observed a few times. The rearrangement uses TRBV19 and TRBJ1-2; D is unclear. CDR3 length equals 12 residues. The V end was cut by 1 base, the J end by 8 bases, with 8 bases between. Per the germline V gene, CDR1 is LNHDA and CDR2 is SQIVND (reference sequence). CDR3 in amino acids: CASSIGYRGYTF. CDR3 bases: TGTGCCAGTAGTATAGGTTATCGGGGCTACACCTTC.